This T cell receptor (beta chain) came from a study of naive and memory T cell subsets. The beta constant-region primer was an equimolar mix of two oligonucleotides covering TRBC1 and TRBC2. TCRdb analysed the UMI-ligation and nested PCR reads with MiXCR anew, one entry per CDR3 protein. The data show under 150,000 distinct CDR3 sequences, 15% to 20% seen once. V was shortened by 0 bases and J by 0 bases, with 15 bases between the two germline ends. The length of the CDR3 is 17 residues. Germline loops: CDR1 SQVTM, CDR2 ANQGSEA. CMV status came from CD4+ T cell IFNgamma after overnight CMV lysate stimulation of fresh PBMCs. Cells stained for CD3, CD4, CD8, CD45RA, CD27 and viability were sorted into four CD45RA/CD27 subsets.

This receptor was identified in a human donor in good health. The sample comprised naive CD4+ T cells from blood. The chain carries TRBV29-1 and TRBJ2-1; D call uncertain. The CDR3 loop is CSVEDQSGFSSYNEQFF. For the CDR3, the DNA is TGCAGCGTTGAAGATCAATCAGGTTTCTCCTCCTACAATGAGCAGTTCTTC.